The 30 T cell receptor beta chains below come from one sample, sequenced in a study of siplizumab effects on memory and regulatory T cells. Using immunoSEQ multiplex PCR, the repertoire was profiled, and TCRdb retains in-frame clones only, with some absent. Of about 26,000 clones listed, 80% to 90% are singletons. Sequencing was performed on memory CD4+ T cells sorted from blood. The receptor set was obtained from a human donor in good health.

This rearrangement joins TRBV6-5 to TRBJ2-1; a weak D match, TRBD2 (6 bases). Between the trimmed V and J ends, which lost 6 bases and 9 bases, there was a span of 18 bases. There are 14 residues in the CDR3. Per the germline V gene, CDR1 is MNHEY and CDR2 is SVGAGI. The DNA of the CDR3 is TGTGCCAGCAGCCCGAGGCGGGGAGGCGGTGAGCAGTTCTTC. This translates into CASSPRRGGGEQFF.

V usage is TRBV5-4 and J usage is TRBJ2-3, with no clear D. V lost 4 bases, J lost 2 bases, and 20 bases lay in between. The CDR3 has 17 residues. In germline, CDR1 is SGHNT, CDR2 YYREEE (reference sequence). The CDR3 spells CASSAPGSPKPTDTQYF. The CDR3 nucleotides read TGTGCCAGCAGCGCCCCGGGCTCCCCCAAACCCACAGATACGCAGTATTTT.

This chain links TRBV19 with TRBJ1-5, with D possibly matching TRBD1 (6 bases). The germline V gene has CDR1 LNHDA and CDR2 SQIVND (reference sequence). Trimming stripped 0 bases from V and 6 bases from J, with 15 bases between. This CDR3 spans 16 amino acids. This CDR3 reads CASSIEAGGAGQPQHF. Written as DNA, the CDR3 is TGTGCCAGTAGTATAGAAGCCGGGGGCGCCGGTCAGCCCCAGCATTTT.

The chain recombines TRBV19 with TRBJ2-3, with D hard to call. V lost 5 bases, J lost 0 bases, and 21 bases lay in between. The CDR3 sequence is 18 residues long. Germline CDR1 is LNHDA and CDR2 is SQIVND (reference sequence). CDR3 bases: TGTGCCAGTAGTCAAAAGACCATTAGCACGACTAGCACAGATACGCAGTATTTT. Its translation is CASSQKTISTTSTDTQYF.

The CDR3 coding sequence is TGCAGCGTTCGACAGGGGGCGGGAGATACGCAGTATTTT. It translates to CSVRQGAGDTQYF. V gene TRBV29-1 combines with J gene TRBJ2-3, with 10 bases matching TRBD1. The CDR3 spans 13 residues. Trimming removed 5 bases from V and 5 bases from J; junction bases left unmatched: 4. Germline CDR1 and CDR2: SQVTM and ANQGSEA.

CDR3 sequence: CASSAYLLENTGELFF. The DNA for the CDR3 is TGTGCCAGCAGCGCGTATTTACTCGAAAACACCGGGGAGCTGTTTTTT. The chain uses TRBV9 and TRBJ2-2; D unresolved. The CDR3 contains 16 residues. V was cut by 3 bases and J by 2 bases, with 14 bases left in between. Germline-derived CDR1 and CDR2 are SGDLS and YYNGEE.

The rearrangement links TRBV29-1 to TRBJ1-2; tentatively, D is TRBD1 (5 bases). Trimming took 6 bases from V and 3 from J, leaving 14 bases between them. CDR1 is SQVTM, CDR2 ANQGSEA, per germline. This CDR3 has 13 residues. The CDR3 loop reads CSVYPDSYYGYTF. The DNA for the CDR3 is TGCAGCGTCTACCCTGACAGTTACTATGGCTACACCTTC.

This clone has just one count. CDR3 in amino acids: CANDIGGFQNYGYTF. The CDR3 nucleotides are TGTGCCAACGACATAGGAGGTTTTCAGAACTATGGCTACACCTTC. This chain uses TRBV7-2 with TRBJ1-2; D ambiguous. CDR1 and CDR2 from the germline V gene are SGHTA and FQGNSA. V lost 10 bases to trimming and J lost 2 bases, with 20 bases between them. There are 15 residues in the CDR3.

The CDR3 nucleotides read TGTGCCAGCAGCTTAAATAGCGGGAGGGCCGTCGCCCGGGAGCTGTTTTTT. This codes for CASSLNSGRAVARELFF. This rearrangement joins TRBV5-4 to TRBJ2-2, with 11 bases fitting TRBD2. V was pared by 2 bases and J by 9 bases, with 12 bases of the junction left unmatched. This CDR3 spans 17 amino acids. Germline assignment: CDR1 SGHNT and CDR2 YYREEE (reference sequence).

This chain joins TRBV30 and TRBJ2-3, with a tentative D call TRBD1 (6 bases). The CDR3 totals 15 residues. The V gene's germline CDR1 is GTSNPN and CDR2 SVGIG (reference sequence). With 3 bases removed from V and 0 bases from J, the gap between germline ends came to 13 bases. Written as DNA, the CDR3 is TGTGCCTGGAGCCAACAGGGTCTTAGCACAGATACGCAGTATTTT. Translation: CAWSQQGLSTDTQYF.

This chain joins TRBV28 and TRBJ1-1; D might be TRBD1 (5 bases). The V and J ends lost 6 bases and 2 bases respectively, with 25 bases between them. The CDR3 is 18 amino acids. Germline values: CDR1 MDHEN, CDR2 SYDVKM. CDR3 DNA: TGTGCCAGCAGACCCTGGGGGGTTCAACAGGAAACTAACACTGAAGCTTTCTTT. As protein: CASRPWGVQQETNTEAFF. Variable domain in full (rest from reference TRBV28 and TRBJ1-1): DVKVTQSSRYLVKRTGEKVFLECVQDMDHENMFWYRQDPGLGLRLIYFSYDVKMKEKGDIPEGYSVSREKKERFSLILESASTNQTSMYLCASRPWGVQQETNTEAFFGQGTRLTVV.

This chain connects TRBV28 to TRBJ2-2; tentatively, D is TRBD1 (5 bases). The CDR3 is 15 residues long. Germline CDR1 and CDR2: MDHEN and SYDVKM. V dropped 1 base and J dropped 5 bases, with 11 bases sitting between them. The CDR3 region has the DNA TGTGCCAGCAGTTTATTGGGGCATTCTACCGGGGAGCTGTTTTTT. Its protein product is CASSLLGHSTGELFF.

The chain employs TRBV6-6 and TRBJ2-7; D gene ambiguous. Germline CDR1 MNHNY, CDR2 SVGAGI (reference sequence). The CDR3 totals 13 residues. The V and J ends lost 2 bases and 3 bases respectively, with 8 bases between them. The CDR3 loop is CASSYIPIYEQYF. The CDR3 nucleotides are TGTGCCAGCAGTTACATTCCAATCTACGAGCAGTACTTC.

This chain connects TRBV1 to TRBJ2-1; the table's D call, TRBD2, has no DNA check behind it. TRBV1 is assigned pseudogene status. This CDR3 has 16 residues. The CDR3 DNA sequence: TGCACCAGCAAAAAGAGCGGGAGGTGGTCCTACAATGAGCAGTTCTTC. Translating it yields CTSKKSGRWSYNEQFF.

In this sample, this clone turned up a few times. The genes are TRBV29-1 and TRBJ1-4; D gene unclear. Trimming left V 1 base short and J 4 bases short, with 7 bases between. CDR3 length: 13 residues. Germline V gene lookup returns CDR1 SQVTM and CDR2 ANQGSEA. The CDR3 DNA reads TGCAGCGTTGAAGCGGACCTTAATGAAAAACTGTTTTTT. Its protein product is CSVEADLNEKLFF.

V and J are TRBV9 and TRBJ2-3; D gene ambiguous. V was trimmed by 1 base and J by 2 bases, leaving 5 bases between them. Per germline, CDR1 SGDLS and CDR2 YYNGEE. This CDR3 contains 13 residues. CDR3 coding DNA: TGTGCCAGCAGCGTAAGCCTCACAGATACGCAGTATTTT. It is translated as CASSVSLTDTQYF.

The gene calls are TRBV19 and TRBJ2-1; TRBD2 aligns across 12 bases. The junction had 9 bases not matched to a gene; V was cut back by 7 bases and J by 8 bases. The CDR3 covers 15 residues. The germline V gene encodes CDR1 LNHDA and CDR2 SQIVND (reference sequence). The CDR3 reads CASTKTSGSGHEQFF. The CDR3 bases are TGTGCCAGTACCAAGACTAGCGGGAGTGGTCATGAGCAGTTCTTC.

This clone was seen a single time. The rearrangement joins TRBV5-1 to TRBJ1-1, with 9 bases aligning to TRBD1. This CDR3 spans 15 amino acids. Germline assignment: CDR1 SGHRS and CDR2 YFSETQ. Trimming took 2 bases from V and 0 from J; bases not matched to a gene: 2. The CDR3 is CASSFDRGMNTEAFF. CDR3 nucleotides: TGCGCCAGCAGCTTTGACAGGGGGATGAACACTGAAGCTTTCTTT.

The gene calls are TRBV18 and TRBJ1-6; no clear D. CDR3 size: 15 residues. V lost 3 bases, J lost 6 bases, and 12 bases lay in between. CDR1 is KGHSH and CDR2 is LQKENI in the germline V gene. Written as DNA, the CDR3 is TGTGCCAGCTCACCGGAGTTAGTTTCTAATTCACCCCTCCACTTT. It specifies CASSPELVSNSPLHF.

V gene TRBV7-9 combines with J gene TRBJ2-1; 9 bases agree with TRBD1. Losses at the gene ends were 5 bases for V and 5 bases for J; bases not matched to a gene: 4. Per the germline V gene, CDR1 is SEHNR and CDR2 is FQNEAQ (reference sequence). CDR3 length: 14 residues. The CDR3 region is CASSVRDRDNEQFF. DNA of the CDR3: TGTGCCAGCAGCGTCCGGGACAGGGACAATGAGCAGTTCTTC. The variable domain in full, completed from reference TRBV7-9 and TRBJ2-1, reads DTGVSQNPRHKITKRGQNVTFRCDPISEHNRLYWYRQTLGQGPEFLTYFQNEAQLEKSRLLSDRFSAERPKGSFSTLEIQRTEQGDSAMYLCASSVRDRDNEQFFGPGTRLTVL.

In its sample, this clone was seen a few times. The rearrangement uses TRBV7-3 and TRBJ1-3; D is uncertain. The CDR3 has 13 residues. The germline CDR1 and CDR2 sequences are SGHTA and FQGTGA. Trimming removed 1 base from V and 0 bases from J, with 1 base in between. The CDR3 region has the DNA TGTGCCAGCAGCTTAAACTCTGGAAACACCATATATTTT. This translates into CASSLNSGNTIYF. Variable domain in full (rest from reference TRBV7-3 and TRBJ1-3): GAGVSQTPSNKVTEKGKYVELRCDPISGHTALYWYRQSLGQGPEFLIYFQGTGAADDSGLPNDRFFAVRPEGSVSTLKIQRTERGDSAVYLCASSLNSGNTIYFGEGSWLTVV.

This clone was seen a few times. V is TRBV28 and J is TRBJ2-3; 9 positions agree with TRBD1. CDR1 is MDHEN and CDR2 is SYDVKM in the germline V gene. This CDR3 is 15 amino acids long. The ends lost 6 bases at V and 4 bases at J; junction bases unmatched: 8. The CDR3 sequence is CASRTGTGRADTQYF. CDR3 DNA: TGTGCCAGCAGGACGGGGACAGGGAGGGCAGATACGCAGTATTTT.

V and J are TRBV28 and TRBJ2-7; D call uncertain. Germline V gene lookup returns CDR1 MDHEN and CDR2 SYDVKM. V was trimmed by 2 bases and J by 6 bases, leaving 8 bases between them. The CDR3 totals 12 residues. The CDR3 bases are TGTGCCAGCAGTTTAGAAGCTCGCGAGCAGTACTTC. This codes for CASSLEAREQYF.

This clone was seen only a few times. V and J are TRBV5-4 and TRBJ2-1, with D possibly being TRBD2 (5 bases). V lost 3 bases and J lost 3, with 16 bases in between. This CDR3 contains 16 residues. Per germline, CDR1 SGHNT and CDR2 YYREEE (reference sequence). This CDR3 is CASSYPYTGDYNEQFF. The CDR3 DNA reads as TGTGCCAGCAGCTACCCCTACACCGGGGACTACAATGAGCAGTTCTTC.

This chain's CDR3 is CASSPEDGQGNYGYTF. For the CDR3, the DNA is TGTGCCAGCAGCCCGGAAGACGGACAGGGTAACTATGGCTACACCTTC. This chain connects TRBV7-9 to TRBJ1-2; 8 bases align to TRBD1. This CDR3 has 16 residues. Germline V gene sequence: CDR1 SEHNR, CDR2 FQNEAQ (reference sequence). Trimming cost V 5 bases and J 1 base; bases outside gene matches: 9.

V gene TRBV7-8 combines with J gene TRBJ2-1; TRBD1 aligns across 10 bases. Unmatched junction bases numbered 6, after V lost 5 bases and J lost 5 bases. The germline CDR1 and CDR2 sequences are SGHVS and FQNEAQ. CDR3 size: 15 residues. Here the CDR3 reads CASSTTGGLNNEQFF. Written as DNA, the CDR3 is TGTGCCAGCAGCACGACAGGGGGCCTGAACAATGAGCAGTTCTTC.

This chain links TRBV28 with TRBJ1-1; perhaps TRBD1 as D (6 bases). The CDR3 covers 17 residues. CDR1 is MDHEN and CDR2 is SYDVKM in the germline V gene. V was pared by 4 bases and J by 1 base, with 19 bases between. CDR3 protein: CASSSGFLGQSNTEAFF. The CDR3 coding sequence is TGTGCCAGCAGTTCCGGCTTTCTTGGACAGTCGAACACTGAAGCTTTCTTT.

This clone was seen just once. CDR3 sequence: CASSQGTRSYEQYF. CDR3 DNA: TGTGCCAGCAGCCAGGGGACCAGGTCCTACGAGCAGTACTTC. J is TRBJ2-7 and V is TRBV6-6; D perhaps matches TRBD1 (6 bases). Germline CDR1 and CDR2: MNHNY and SVGAGI (reference sequence). V was trimmed by 6 bases and J by 1 base, leaving 13 bases between them. The CDR3 is 14 amino acids.

This chain joins TRBV7-2 and TRBJ1-4; 7 bases match TRBD1. The CDR3 covers 15 residues. Germline assignment: CDR1 SGHTA and CDR2 FQGNSA. V lost 5 bases, J lost 7 bases, and 10 bases stayed unmatched. CDR3 coding DNA: TGTGCCAGCAGCGGACAGACAGGGAGTCGTGAAAAACTGTTTTTT. Residues: CASSGQTGSREKLFF.

The chain carries TRBV5-6 and TRBJ1-2; D not resolved. CDR1 and CDR2 (germline): SGHDT, YYEEEE. This CDR3 is 14 amino acids long. V shed 3 bases and J shed 0 bases, with 9 bases lying between them. CDR3 sequence reads: CASSSAGANYGYTF. The CDR3 nucleotides read TGTGCCAGCAGCTCCGCGGGAGCTAACTATGGCTACACCTTC.